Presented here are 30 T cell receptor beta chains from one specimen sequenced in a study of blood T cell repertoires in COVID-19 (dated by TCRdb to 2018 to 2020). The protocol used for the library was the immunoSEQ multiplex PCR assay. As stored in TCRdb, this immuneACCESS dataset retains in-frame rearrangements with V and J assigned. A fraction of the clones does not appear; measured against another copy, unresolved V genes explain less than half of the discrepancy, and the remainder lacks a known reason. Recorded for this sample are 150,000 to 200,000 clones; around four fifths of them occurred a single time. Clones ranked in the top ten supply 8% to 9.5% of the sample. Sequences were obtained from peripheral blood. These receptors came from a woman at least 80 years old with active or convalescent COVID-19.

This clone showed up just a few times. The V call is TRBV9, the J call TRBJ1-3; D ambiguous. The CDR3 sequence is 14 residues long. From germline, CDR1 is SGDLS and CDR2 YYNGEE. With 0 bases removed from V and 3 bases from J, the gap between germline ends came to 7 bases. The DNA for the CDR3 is TGTGCCAGCAGCGTAGAACAGCTTGGAAACACCATATATTTT. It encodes CASSVEQLGNTIYF.

Here the CDR3 reads CASSSPGTGMASPLHF. The CDR3 DNA follows: TGTGCCAGCAGTAGTCCCGGGACAGGGATGGCTTCACCCCTCCACTTT. V is TRBV2 and J is TRBJ1-6; 9 bases fit TRBD1. There are 16 residues in the CDR3. Germline lookup yields CDR1 SNHLY and CDR2 FYNNEI. V shed 5 bases, J shed 9 bases, and the junction held 11 bases outside the gene matches.

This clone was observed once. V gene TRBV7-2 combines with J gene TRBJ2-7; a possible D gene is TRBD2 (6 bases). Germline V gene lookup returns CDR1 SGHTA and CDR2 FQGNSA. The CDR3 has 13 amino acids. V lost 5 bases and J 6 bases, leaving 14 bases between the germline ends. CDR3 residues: CASSPGVLGEQYF. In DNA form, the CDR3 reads TGTGCCAGCAGCCCGGGGGTCCTTGGCGAGCAGTACTTC.

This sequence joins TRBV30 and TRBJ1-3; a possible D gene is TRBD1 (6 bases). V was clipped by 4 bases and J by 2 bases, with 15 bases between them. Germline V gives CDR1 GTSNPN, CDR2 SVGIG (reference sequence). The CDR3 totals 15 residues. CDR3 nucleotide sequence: TGTGCCTGGATGTCGCGGGGGGCGGCTGGAAACACCATATATTTT. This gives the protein CAWMSRGAAGNTIYF.

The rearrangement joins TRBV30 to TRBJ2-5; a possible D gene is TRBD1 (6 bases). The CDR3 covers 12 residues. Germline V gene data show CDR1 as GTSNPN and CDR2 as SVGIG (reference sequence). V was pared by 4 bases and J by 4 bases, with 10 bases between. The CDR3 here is CAWIRGSETQYF. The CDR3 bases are TGTGCCTGGATTAGGGGGTCAGAGACCCAGTACTTC.

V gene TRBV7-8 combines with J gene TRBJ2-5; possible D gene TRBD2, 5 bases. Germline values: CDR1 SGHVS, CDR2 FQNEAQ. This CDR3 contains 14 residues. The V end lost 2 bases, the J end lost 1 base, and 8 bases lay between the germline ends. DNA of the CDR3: TGTGCCAGCAGCTTACGGAGGATCCAAGAGACCCAGTACTTC. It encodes CASSLRRIQETQYF.

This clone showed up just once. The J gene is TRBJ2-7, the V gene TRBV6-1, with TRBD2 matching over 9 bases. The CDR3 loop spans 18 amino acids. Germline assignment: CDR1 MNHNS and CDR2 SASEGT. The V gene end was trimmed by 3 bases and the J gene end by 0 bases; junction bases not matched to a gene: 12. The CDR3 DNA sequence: TGTGCCAGCAGTGACATAGCGGGGGCCGCGTATAGCTCCTACGAGCAGTACTTC. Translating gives CASSDIAGAAYSSYEQYF.

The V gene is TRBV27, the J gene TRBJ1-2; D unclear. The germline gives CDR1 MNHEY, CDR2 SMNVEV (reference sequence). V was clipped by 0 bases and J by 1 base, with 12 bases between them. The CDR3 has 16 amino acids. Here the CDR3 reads CASSLSLTTRNYGYTF. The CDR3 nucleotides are TGTGCCAGCAGTTTATCCCTTACTACTCGTAACTATGGCTACACCTTC.

The CDR3 DNA sequence: TGTGCCAGCAGCTCCCGCTCTACTTACCAAGAGACCCAGTACTTC. It codes for CASSSRSTYQETQYF. The chain combines TRBV7-9 with TRBJ2-5; D remains ambiguous. V was shortened by 4 bases and J by 0 bases, with 12 bases between the two germline ends. The CDR3 sequence is 15 residues long. Germline V gene data show CDR1 as SEHNR and CDR2 as FQNEAQ (reference sequence).

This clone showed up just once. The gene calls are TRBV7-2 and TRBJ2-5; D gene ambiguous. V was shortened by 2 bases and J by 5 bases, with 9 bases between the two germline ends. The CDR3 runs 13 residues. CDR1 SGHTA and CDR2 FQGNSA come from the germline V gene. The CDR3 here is CASSLIYGETQYF. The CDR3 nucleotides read TGTGCCAGCAGCTTAATCTACGGGGAGACCCAGTACTTC.

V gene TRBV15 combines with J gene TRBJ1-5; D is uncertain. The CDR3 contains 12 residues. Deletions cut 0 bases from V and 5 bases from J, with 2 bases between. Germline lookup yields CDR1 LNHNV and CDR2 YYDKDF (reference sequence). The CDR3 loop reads CATSRDYQPQHF. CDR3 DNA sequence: TGTGCCACCAGCAGAGACTATCAGCCCCAGCATTTT. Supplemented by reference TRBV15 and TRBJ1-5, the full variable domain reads DAMVIQNPRYQVTQFGKPVTLSCSQTLNHNVMYWYQQKSSQAPKLLFHYYDKDFNNEADTPDNFQSRRPNTSFCFLDIRSPGLGDTAMYLCATSRDYQPQHFGDGTRLSIL.

The CDR3 DNA is TGTGCCAGCTCACCACGACCGCGGGGGGGAATCCAAGAGACCCAGTACTTC. This sequence encodes CASSPRPRGGIQETQYF. This rearrangement joins TRBV18 to TRBJ2-5; 9 nucleotides line up with TRBD2. Germline lookup yields CDR1 KGHSH and CDR2 LQKENI. V gave up 1 base and J gave up 1 base; unmatched junction bases: 7. The CDR3 spans 17 residues.

The CDR3 bases are TGTGCCAGCAGCATTAGCGGGGGGTCTGGAGAGACCCAGTACTTC. Protein: CASSISGGSGETQYF. The chain links TRBV7-9 to TRBJ2-5; the match to TRBD2 covers 10 bases. Germline V gene lookup returns CDR1 SEHNR and CDR2 FQNEAQ (reference sequence). This CDR3 is built from 15 residues. The junction had 7 bases not matched to a gene; V was cut back by 5 bases and J by 4 bases.

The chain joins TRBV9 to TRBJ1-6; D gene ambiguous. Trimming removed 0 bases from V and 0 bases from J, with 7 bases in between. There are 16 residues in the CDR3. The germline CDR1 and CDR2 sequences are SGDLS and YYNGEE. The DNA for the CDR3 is TGTGCCAGCAGCGTAGACTGGAGCTCCTATAATTCACCCCTCCACTTT. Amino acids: CASSVDWSSYNSPLHF.

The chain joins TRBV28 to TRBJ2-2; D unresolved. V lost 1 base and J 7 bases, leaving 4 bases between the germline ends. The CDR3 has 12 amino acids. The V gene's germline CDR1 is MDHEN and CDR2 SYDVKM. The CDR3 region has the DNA TGTGCCAGCAGTTTATCCTACGGGGAGCTGTTTTTT. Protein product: CASSLSYGELFF.

The CDR3 sequence is CASSFTGQGSYNEQFF. Written as DNA, the CDR3 is TGTGCCAGCAGCTTTACCGGACAGGGATCCTACAATGAGCAGTTCTTC. The chain is built from TRBV11-2 and TRBJ2-1; 8 bases match TRBD1. With V trimmed by 3 bases and J by 1 base, 5 bases remained unmatched. Germline CDR1 and CDR2: SGHAT and FQNNGV. The CDR3 has 16 amino acids.

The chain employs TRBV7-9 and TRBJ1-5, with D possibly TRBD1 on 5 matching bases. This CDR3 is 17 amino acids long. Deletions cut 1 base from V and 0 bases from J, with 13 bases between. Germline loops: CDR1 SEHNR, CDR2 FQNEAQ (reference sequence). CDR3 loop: CASSLDPGGVSNQPQHF. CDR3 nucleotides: TGTGCCAGCAGCTTAGACCCCGGGGGGGTTAGCAATCAGCCCCAGCATTTT.

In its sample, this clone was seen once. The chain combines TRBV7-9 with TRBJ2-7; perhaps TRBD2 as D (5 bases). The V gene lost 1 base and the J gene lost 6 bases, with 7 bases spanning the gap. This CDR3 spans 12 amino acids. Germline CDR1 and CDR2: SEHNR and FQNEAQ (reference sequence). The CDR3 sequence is CASSLGEGEQYF. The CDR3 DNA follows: TGTGCCAGCAGCTTAGGAGAGGGCGAGCAGTACTTC. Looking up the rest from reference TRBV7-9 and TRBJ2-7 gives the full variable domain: DTGVSQNPRHKITKRGQNVTFRCDPISEHNRLYWYRQTLGQGPEFLTYFQNEAQLEKSRLLSDRFSAERPKGSFSTLEIQRTEQGDSAMYLCASSLGEGEQYFGPGTRLTVT.

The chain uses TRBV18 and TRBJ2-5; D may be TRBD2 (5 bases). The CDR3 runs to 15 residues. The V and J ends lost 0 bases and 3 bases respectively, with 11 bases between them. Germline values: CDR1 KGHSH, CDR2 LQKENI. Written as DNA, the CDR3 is TGTGCCAGCTCACCACCGGCTAGCCCTAAAGAGACCCAGTACTTC. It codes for CASSPPASPKETQYF.

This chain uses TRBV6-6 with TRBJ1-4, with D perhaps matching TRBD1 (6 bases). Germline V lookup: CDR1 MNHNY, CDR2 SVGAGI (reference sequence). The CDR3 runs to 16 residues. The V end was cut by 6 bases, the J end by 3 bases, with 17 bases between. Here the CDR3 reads CASRSGQKVANEKLFF. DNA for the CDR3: TGTGCCAGCAGAAGCGGACAGAAAGTGGCTAATGAAAAACTGTTTTTT.

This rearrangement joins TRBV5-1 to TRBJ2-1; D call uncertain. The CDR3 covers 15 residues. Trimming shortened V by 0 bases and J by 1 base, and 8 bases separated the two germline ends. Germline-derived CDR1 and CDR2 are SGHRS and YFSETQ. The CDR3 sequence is CASSLASESYNEQFF. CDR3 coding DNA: TGCGCCAGCAGCTTGGCCAGCGAATCCTACAATGAGCAGTTCTTC.

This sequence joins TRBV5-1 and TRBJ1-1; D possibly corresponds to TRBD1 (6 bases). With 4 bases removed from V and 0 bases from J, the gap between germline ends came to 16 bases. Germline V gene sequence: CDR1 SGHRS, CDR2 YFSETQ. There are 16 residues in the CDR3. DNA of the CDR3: TGCGCCAGCAGCCAGGACAGAGGGGGTCTGAACACTGAAGCTTTCTTT. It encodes CASSQDRGGLNTEAFF.

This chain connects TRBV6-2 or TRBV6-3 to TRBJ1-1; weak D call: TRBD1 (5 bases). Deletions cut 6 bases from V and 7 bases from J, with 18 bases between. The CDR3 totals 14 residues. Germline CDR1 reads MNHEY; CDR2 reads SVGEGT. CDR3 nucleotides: TGTGCCAGCAGCCGAACAGGCGTATCACATGAAGCTTTCTTT. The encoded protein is CASSRTGVSHEAFF.

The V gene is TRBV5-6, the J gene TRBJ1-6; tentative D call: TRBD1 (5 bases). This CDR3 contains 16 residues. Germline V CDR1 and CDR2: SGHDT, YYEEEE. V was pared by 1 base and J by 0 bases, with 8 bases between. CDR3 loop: CASSLTGSSYNSPLHF. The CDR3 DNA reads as TGTGCCAGCAGCTTGACAGGTAGCTCCTATAATTCACCCCTCCACTTT. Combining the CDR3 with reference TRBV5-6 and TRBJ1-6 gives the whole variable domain DAGVTQSPTHLIKTRGQQVTLRCSPKSGHDTVSWYQQALGQGPQFIFQYYEEEERQRGNFPDRFSGHQFPNYSSELNVNALLLGDSALYLCASSLTGSSYNSPLHFGNGTRLTVT.

The CDR3 DNA sequence: TGTGCCATCAGTGAGTCACAGGGGGATACGCAGTATTTT. This codes for CAISESQGDTQYF. The chain joins TRBV10-3 to TRBJ2-3; 7 nucleotides line up with TRBD1. V gave up 0 bases and J gave up 6 bases; unmatched junction bases: 0. The CDR3 totals 13 residues. The germline V gene has CDR1 ENHRY and CDR2 SYGVKD.

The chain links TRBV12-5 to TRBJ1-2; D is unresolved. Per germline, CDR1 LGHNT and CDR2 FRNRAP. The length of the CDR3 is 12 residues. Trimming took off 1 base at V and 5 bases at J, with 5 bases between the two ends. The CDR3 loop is CASGLGTYGYTF. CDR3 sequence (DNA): TGTGCTAGTGGTTTGGGGACTTATGGCTACACCTTC.

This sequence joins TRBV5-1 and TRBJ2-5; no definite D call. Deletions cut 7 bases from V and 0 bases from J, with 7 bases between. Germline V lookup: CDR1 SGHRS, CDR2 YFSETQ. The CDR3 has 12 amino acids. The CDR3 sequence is CASPGHQETQYF. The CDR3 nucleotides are TGCGCCAGCCCAGGCCACCAAGAGACCCAGTACTTC.

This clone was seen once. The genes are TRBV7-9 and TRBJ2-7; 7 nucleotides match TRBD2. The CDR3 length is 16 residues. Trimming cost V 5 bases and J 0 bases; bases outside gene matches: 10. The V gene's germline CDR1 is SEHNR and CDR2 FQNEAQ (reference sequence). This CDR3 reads CASSPGGTDLSYEQYF. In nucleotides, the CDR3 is TGTGCCAGCAGCCCCGGGGGGACGGATCTCTCCTACGAGCAGTACTTC.

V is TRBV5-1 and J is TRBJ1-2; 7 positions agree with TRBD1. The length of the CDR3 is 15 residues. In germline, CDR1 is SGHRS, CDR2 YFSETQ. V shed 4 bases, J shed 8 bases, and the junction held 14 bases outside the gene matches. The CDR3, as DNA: TGCGCCAGCAGCCCGGGGACAGAATATTTCTCCGGCTACACCTTC. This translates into CASSPGTEYFSGYTF.

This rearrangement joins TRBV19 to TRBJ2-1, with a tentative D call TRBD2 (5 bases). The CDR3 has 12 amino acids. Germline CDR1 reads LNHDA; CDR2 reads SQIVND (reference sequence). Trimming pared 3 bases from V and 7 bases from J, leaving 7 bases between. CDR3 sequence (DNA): TGTGCCAGTAGTATCGGAGGTAATGAGCAGTTCTTC. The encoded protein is CASSIGGNEQFF.